This T cell receptor (beta chain) is drawn from a study of identical twins. Study-level findings and limits: For out-of-frame alpha sequences shared by twins, low generation probability was in excess.

In the case of this clonotype: Its antigen is as yet unknown.

The cDNA had a unique molecular identifier and a template-switch universal primer site. Via MiXCR, TCRdb re-called the 5' RACE reads, giving one row per CDR3 protein. The data show 400,000 to 550,000 distinct CDR3 sequences, under 25% seen once. These same data were also listed under a study on T cells expressing NK-cell markers. That source notes: Seven donors tested HCMV-seropositive and one tested seronegative among the eight sequenced. In several experiments, an anti-gamma-delta TCR antibody restricted sorting to alpha-beta TCR T cells.

The TCR comes from a woman aged 18-29 years in good health. Sample: CD4+ T cells sorted from blood.

In DNA form, the CDR3 reads TGCGCCAGCAGCGCGGGACTAGCGGGAATCACAGATACGCAGTATTTT. This translates into CASSAGLAGITDTQYF. V usage is TRBV5-1 and J usage is TRBJ2-3; TRBD2 matches 13 bases. After removal of 4 bases from V and 2 bases from J, the junction contained 4 bases not matched to a gene. Germline-derived CDR1 and CDR2 are SGHRS and YFSETQ. The CDR3 has 16 residues.